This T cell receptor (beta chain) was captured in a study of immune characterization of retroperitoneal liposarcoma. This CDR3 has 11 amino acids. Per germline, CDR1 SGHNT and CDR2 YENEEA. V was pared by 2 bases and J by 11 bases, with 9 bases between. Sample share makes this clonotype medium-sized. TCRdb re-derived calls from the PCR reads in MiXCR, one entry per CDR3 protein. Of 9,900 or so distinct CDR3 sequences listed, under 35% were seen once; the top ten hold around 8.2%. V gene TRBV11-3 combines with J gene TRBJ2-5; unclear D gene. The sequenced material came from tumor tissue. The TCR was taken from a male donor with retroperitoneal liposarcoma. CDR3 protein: CASSLTHEQYF. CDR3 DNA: TGTGCCAGCAGCTTAACCCATGAGCAGTACTTC.